This T cell receptor (beta chain) stems from a study of regulatory T cells in long-lasting Graves disease. V lost 6 bases and J 6 bases, leaving 24 bases between the germline ends. Germline CDR1 and CDR2: DFQATT and SNEGSKA (reference sequence). The CDR3 runs to 16 residues. Time point here: newly diagnosed GD, antithyroid drugs for less than 3 months. There was RNA extracted from PBMCs, and the TCR library was made from it. Building of the TCR beta libraries involved iRepertoire HTBI primers and Arm-PCR of CDR3 regions. A single record per CDR3 protein comes from TCRdb applying MiXCR to the multiplex PCR reads. The sample yields roughly 420,000 distinct CDR3 sequences, about a sixth seen once. This clonotype was counted ten times or more. These data were also filed under a second study, of T cells in Graves' hyperthyroidism and ophthalmopathy.

This sample comprised peripheral blood mononuclear cells (PBMCs), obtained at new diagnosis, from a patient treated with antithyroid drugs. The chain joins TRBV20-1 to TRBJ2-1, with a weak D call TRBD2 (6 bases). This receptor was identified in a woman aged 18-29 years with Graves disease. The CDR3 DNA sequence: TGCAGTGCCCCAGGAGGGACGGGAGCAGCTCGCAATGAGCAGTTCTTC. This gives the protein CSAPGGTGAARNEQFF.